Listed here are 5 T cell receptor beta chains from one sample, sequenced in a study of shared clonotypes between healthy human individuals. Only in-frame clones appear in the TCRdb table, and some are missing; sequencing was by immunoSEQ multiplex PCR. The sample consists of some 1,600,000 clones, about 98% of them appearing once. Sequenced input: naive CD4+ T cells sorted from blood. The subset here: CD45RA+ positively selected. These receptors originate from a man under 40 in good health.

The J gene is TRBJ2-1, the V gene TRBV11-3; D not resolved. Germline V gene data show CDR1 as SGHNT and CDR2 as YENEEA. V lost 1 base to trimming and J lost 3 bases, with 10 bases between them. CDR3 length: 15 amino acids. DNA of the CDR3: TGTGCCAGCAGCTTAGTGATGCGGAACTACAATGAGCAGTTCTTC. Translation: CASSLVMRNYNEQFF.

The J gene is TRBJ2-5, the V gene TRBV7-9, with 7 bases lining up with TRBD1. From germline, CDR1 is SEHNR and CDR2 FQNEAQ (reference sequence). This CDR3 spans 13 amino acids. V was clipped by 6 bases and J by 5 bases; unmatched bases: 6. The CDR3 region has the DNA TGTGCCAGCAGGCCACAGGGGTCGGAGACCCAGTACTTC. It codes for CASRPQGSETQYF.

The J gene is TRBJ2-7, the V gene TRBV10-3, with D possibly being TRBD1 or TRBD2 (5 bases each). This CDR3 is built from 15 residues. Germline assignment: CDR1 ENHRY and CDR2 SYGVKD. The germline V and J ends were trimmed by 4 bases and 1 base, with 14 bases remaining between them. The CDR3 sequence is CAISAGRGSSYEQYF. CDR3 nucleotides: TGTGCCATCAGTGCGGGAAGGGGCAGTTCCTACGAGCAGTACTTC.

This chain links TRBV25-1 with TRBJ1-1, with D tentatively TRBD1 (6 bases). The CDR3 is made up of 14 amino acids. Germline values: CDR1 MGHDK, CDR2 SYGVNS. Trimming left V 7 bases short and J 4 bases short, with 16 bases between. CDR3 loop: CASMGNRVRTEAFF. CDR3 DNA: TGTGCCAGCATGGGGAACAGGGTCCGCACTGAAGCTTTCTTT.

The chain employs TRBV5-1 and TRBJ1-1; D is ambiguous. V was pared by 0 bases and J by 3 bases, with 12 bases between. The germline gives CDR1 SGHRS, CDR2 YFSETQ. The CDR3 is 15 amino acids. The CDR3 nucleotides read TGCGCCAGCAGCTTGGGACCTGGCTTGGACACTGAAGCTTTCTTT. It encodes CASSLGPGLDTEAFF.